This TCR beta chain came from a study of T-cell memory formation after mild COVID-19. The CDR3 is 14 amino acids. V was shortened by 2 bases and J by 1 base, with 8 bases between the two germline ends. Germline values: CDR1 SEHNR, CDR2 FQNEAQ (reference sequence). This clonotype was observed a handful of times. The target antigen is unknown. Findings and caveats of the study: Most CD4+ clones that shrank were in CM and EM, while CD8+ ones turned up in EMRA.

TCRdb re-derived calls from the 5' RACE reads in MiXCR, one entry per CDR3 protein. Here the sample spans 310,000 or so distinct CDR3 sequences, approximately 16% being singletons. The receptor comes from a man younger than 35 who had mild COVID-19 (a few samples of this study predate the infection). Cell type and time point are not known. This chain links TRBV7-9 with TRBJ1-1, with D unresolved. Input material: PBMCs or a T cell subset sorted from them (not recorded which). The CDR3 reads CASSLTYANTEAFF. The CDR3 coding sequence is TGTGCCAGCAGCTTAACCTACGCGAACACTGAAGCTTTCTTT.